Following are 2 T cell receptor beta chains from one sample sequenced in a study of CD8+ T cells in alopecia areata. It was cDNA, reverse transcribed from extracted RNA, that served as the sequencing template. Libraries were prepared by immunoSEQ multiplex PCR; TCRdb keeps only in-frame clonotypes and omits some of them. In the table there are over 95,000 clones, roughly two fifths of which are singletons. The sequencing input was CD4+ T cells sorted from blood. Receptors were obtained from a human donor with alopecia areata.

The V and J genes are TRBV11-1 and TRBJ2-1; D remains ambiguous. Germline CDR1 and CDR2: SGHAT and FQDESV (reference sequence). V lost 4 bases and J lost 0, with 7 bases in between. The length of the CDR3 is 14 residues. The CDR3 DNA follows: TGTGCCAGCAGCTCCCTGAACTCCTACAATGAGCAGTTCTTC. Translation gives CASSSLNSYNEQFF.

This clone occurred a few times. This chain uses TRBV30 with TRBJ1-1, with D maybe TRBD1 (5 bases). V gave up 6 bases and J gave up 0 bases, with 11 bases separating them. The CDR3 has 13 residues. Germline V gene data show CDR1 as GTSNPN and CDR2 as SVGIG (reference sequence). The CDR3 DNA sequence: TGTGCCTGCACCCCAGGGCTGAACACTGAAGCTTTCTTT. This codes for CACTPGLNTEAFF.